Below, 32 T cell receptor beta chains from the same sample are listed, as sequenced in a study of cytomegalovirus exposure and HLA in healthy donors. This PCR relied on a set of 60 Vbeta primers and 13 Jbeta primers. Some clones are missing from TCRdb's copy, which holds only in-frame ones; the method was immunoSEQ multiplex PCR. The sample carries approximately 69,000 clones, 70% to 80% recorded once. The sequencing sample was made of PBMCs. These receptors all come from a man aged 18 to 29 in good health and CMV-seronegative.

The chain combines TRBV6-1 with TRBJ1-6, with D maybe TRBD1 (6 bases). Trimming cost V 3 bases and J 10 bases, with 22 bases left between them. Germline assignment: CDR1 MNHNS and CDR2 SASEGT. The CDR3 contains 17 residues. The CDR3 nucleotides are TGTGCCAGCAGTGACAGACACCCACAGGGCTCTGAATCACCCCTCCACTTT. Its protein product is CASSDRHPQGSESPLHF.

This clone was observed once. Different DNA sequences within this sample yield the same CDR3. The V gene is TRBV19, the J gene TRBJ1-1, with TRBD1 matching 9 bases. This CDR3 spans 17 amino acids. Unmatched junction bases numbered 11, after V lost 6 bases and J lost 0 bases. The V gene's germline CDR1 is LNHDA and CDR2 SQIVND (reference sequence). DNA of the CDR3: TGTGCCAGTAGCAGATCCGGGACAGGGTACATGAACACTGAAGCTTTCTTT. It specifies CASSRSGTGYMNTEAFF.

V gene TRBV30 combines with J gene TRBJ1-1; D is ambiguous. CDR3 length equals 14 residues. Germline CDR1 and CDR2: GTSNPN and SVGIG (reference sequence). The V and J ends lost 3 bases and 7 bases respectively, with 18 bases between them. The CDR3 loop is CAWSRLTEGDEAFF. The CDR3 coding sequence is TGTGCCTGGAGCCGCCTCACAGAGGGAGATGAAGCTTTCTTT.

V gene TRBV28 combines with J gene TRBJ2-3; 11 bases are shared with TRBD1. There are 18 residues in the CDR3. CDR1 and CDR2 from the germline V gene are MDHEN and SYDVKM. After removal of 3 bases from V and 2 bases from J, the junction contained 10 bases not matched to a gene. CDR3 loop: CASSFLGQGVTITDTQYF. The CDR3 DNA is TGTGCCAGCAGTTTTTTGGGACAGGGGGTAACAATCACAGATACGCAGTATTTT.

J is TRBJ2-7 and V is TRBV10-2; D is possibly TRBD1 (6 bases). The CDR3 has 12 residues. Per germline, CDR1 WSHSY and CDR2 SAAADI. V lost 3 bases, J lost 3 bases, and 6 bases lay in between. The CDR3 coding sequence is TGCGCCAGCAGTGAAGGGGGCTACGAGCAGTACTTC. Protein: CASSEGGYEQYF.

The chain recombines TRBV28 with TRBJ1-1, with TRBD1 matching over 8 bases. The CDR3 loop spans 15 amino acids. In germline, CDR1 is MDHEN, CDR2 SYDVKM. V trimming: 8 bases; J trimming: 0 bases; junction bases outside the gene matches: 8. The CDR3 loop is CASRDRLGMNTEAFF. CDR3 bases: TGTGCCAGCCGGGACAGGCTGGGAATGAACACTGAAGCTTTCTTT. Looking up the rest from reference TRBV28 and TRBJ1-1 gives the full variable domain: DVKVTQSSRYLVKRTGEKVFLECVQDMDHENMFWYRQDPGLGLRLIYFSYDVKMKEKGDIPEGYSVSREKKERFSLILESASTNQTSMYLCASRDRLGMNTEAFFGQGTRLTVV.

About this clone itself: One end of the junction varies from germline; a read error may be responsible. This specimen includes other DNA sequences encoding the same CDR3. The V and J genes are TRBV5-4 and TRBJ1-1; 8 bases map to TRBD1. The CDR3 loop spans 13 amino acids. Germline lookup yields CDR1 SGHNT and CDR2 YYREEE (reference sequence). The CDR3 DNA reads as TGCGCCAGCAGCCTCGACAGGGGCGTAAGGGCTTTCTTT. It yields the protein CASSLDRGVRAFF.

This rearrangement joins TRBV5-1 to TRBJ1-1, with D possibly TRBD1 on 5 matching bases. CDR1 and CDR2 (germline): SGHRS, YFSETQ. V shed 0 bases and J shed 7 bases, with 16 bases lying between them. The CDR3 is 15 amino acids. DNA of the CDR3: TGCGCCAGCAGCTTGGGGTTAGGAGGGGCCAGTGAAGCTTTCTTT. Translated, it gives CASSLGLGGASEAFF.

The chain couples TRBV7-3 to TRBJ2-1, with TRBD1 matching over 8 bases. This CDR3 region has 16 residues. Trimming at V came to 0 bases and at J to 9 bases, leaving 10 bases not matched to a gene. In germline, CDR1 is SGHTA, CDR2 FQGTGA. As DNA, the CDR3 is TGTGCCAGCAGCTTAACTCCGGGCCAGGGGGCGGGTGAGCAGTTCTTC. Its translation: CASSLTPGQGAGEQFF.

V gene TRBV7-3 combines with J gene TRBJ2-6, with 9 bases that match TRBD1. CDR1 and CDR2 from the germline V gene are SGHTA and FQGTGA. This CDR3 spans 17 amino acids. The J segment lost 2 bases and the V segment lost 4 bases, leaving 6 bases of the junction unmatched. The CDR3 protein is CASSSPGTGTGANVLTF. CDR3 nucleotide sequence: TGTGCCAGCAGCTCGCCCGGGACAGGGACTGGGGCCAACGTCCTGACTTTC.

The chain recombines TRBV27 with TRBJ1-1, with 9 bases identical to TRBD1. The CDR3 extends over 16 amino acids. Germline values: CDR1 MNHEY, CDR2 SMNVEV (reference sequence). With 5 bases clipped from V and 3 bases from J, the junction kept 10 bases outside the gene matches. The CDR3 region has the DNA TGTGCCAGCAGTATAGGGACAGGGAGGGGGTACACTGAAGCTTTCTTT. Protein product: CASSIGTGRGYTEAFF.

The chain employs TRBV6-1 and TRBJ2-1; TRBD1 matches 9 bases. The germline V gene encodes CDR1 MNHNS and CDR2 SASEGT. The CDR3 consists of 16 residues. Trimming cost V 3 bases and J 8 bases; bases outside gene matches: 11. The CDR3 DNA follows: TGTGCCAGCAGTGACTACAGGGGGCCCCCTGGGGATGAGCAGTTCTTC. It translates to CASSDYRGPPGDEQFF.

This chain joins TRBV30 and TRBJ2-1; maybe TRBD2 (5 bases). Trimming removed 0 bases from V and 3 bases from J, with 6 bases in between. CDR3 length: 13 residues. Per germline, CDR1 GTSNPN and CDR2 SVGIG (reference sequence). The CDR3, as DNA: TGTGCCTGGAGTGTACTAGGCTACAATGAGCAGTTCTTC. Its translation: CAWSVLGYNEQFF.

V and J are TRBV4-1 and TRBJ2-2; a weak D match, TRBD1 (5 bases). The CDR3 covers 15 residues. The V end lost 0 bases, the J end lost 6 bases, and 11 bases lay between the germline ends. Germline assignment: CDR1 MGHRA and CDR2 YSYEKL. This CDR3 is CASSQEGAPPGELFF. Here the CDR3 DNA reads TGCGCCAGCAGCCAAGAAGGGGCTCCCCCCGGGGAGCTGTTTTTT.

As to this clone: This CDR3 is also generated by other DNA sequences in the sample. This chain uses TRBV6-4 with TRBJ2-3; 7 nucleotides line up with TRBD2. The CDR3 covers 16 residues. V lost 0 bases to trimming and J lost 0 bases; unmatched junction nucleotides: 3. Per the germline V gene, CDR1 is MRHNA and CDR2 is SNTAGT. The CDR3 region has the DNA TGTGCCAGCAGTGACTCTCAACTAGCGAGCACAGATACGCAGTATTTT. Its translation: CASSDSQLASTDTQYF.

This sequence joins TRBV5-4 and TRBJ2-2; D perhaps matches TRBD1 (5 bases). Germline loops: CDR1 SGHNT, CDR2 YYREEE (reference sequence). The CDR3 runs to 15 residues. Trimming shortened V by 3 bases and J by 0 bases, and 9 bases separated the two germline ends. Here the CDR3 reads CASSWGSSNTGELFF. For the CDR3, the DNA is TGTGCCAGCAGCTGGGGCAGTTCGAACACCGGGGAGCTGTTTTTT.

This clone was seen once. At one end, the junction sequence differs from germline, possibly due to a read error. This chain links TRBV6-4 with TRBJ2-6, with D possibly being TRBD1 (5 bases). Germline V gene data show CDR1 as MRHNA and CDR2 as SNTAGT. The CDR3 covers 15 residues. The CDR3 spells CASSDSWSGANALTF. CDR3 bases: TGTGCCAGCAGTGACTCATGGTCTGGGGCCAACGCCCTGACTTTC.

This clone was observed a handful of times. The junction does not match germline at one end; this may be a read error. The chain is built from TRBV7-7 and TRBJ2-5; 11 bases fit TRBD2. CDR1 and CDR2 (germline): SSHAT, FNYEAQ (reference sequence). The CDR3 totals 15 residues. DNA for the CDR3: TGTGCCAGCAGCCTAGCCACTAGCGGGGGAGAGACCCAGTACTTC. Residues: CASSLATSGGETQYF. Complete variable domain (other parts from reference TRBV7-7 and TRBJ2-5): GAGVSQSPRYKVTKRGQDVTLRCDPISSHATLYWYQQALGQGPEFLTYFNYEAQPDKSGLPSDRFSAERPEGSISTLTIQRTEQRDSAMYRCASSLATSGGETQYFGPGTRLLVL.

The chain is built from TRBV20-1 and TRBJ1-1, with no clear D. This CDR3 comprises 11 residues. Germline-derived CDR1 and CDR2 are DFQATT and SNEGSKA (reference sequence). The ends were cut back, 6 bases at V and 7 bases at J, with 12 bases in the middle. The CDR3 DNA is TGCAGTGCCCTTGGTGCAGTTGAAGCTTTCTTT. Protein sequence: CSALGAVEAFF.

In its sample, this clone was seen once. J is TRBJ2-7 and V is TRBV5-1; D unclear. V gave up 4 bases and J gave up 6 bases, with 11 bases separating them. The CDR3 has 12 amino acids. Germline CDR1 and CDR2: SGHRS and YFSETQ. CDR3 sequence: CASSPNQAEQYF. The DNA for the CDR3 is TGCGCCAGCAGCCCTAATCAAGCCGAGCAGTACTTC.

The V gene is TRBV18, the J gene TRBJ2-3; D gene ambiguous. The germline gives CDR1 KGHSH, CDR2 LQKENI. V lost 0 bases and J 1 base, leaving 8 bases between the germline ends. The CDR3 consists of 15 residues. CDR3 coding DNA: TGTGCCAGCTCACCACCCAACAGCCGCACAGATACGCAGTATTTT. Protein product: CASSPPNSRTDTQYF.

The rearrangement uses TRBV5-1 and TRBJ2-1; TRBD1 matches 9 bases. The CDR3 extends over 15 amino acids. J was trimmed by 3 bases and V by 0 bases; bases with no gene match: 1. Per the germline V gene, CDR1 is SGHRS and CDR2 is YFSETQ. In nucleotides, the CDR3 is TGCGCCAGCAGCTTGGGGACAGGGGTCTACAATGAGCAGTTCTTC. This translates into CASSLGTGVYNEQFF.

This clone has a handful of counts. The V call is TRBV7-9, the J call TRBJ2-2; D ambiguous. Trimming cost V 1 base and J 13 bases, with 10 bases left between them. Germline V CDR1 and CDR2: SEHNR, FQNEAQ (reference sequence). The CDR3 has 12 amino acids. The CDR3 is CASSLEPVSLFF. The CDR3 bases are TGTGCCAGCAGCTTAGAACCAGTTTCGCTGTTTTTT.

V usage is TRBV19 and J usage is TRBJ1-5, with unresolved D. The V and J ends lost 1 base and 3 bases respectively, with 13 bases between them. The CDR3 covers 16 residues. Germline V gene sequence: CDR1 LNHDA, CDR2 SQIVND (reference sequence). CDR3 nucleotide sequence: TGTGCCAGTAGTATAGTGGCAGGCCTGTACAATCAGCCCCAGCATTTT. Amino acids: CASSIVAGLYNQPQHF.

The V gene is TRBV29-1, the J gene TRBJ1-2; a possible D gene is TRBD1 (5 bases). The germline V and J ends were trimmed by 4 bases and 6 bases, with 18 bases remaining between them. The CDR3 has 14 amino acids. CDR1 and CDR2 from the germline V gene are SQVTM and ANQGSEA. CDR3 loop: CSVAVGLAGDGYTF. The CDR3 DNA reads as TGCAGCGTTGCGGTGGGCTTAGCGGGGGATGGCTACACCTTC.

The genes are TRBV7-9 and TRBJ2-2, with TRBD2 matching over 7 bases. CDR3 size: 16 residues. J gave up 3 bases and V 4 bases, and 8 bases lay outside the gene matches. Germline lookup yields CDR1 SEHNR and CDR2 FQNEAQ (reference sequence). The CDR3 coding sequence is TGTGCCAGCAGCTCCGCCGAGCGGGGACACACCGGGGAGCTGTTTTTT. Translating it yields CASSSAERGHTGELFF. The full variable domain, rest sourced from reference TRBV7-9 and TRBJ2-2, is DTGVSQNPRHKITKRGQNVTFRCDPISEHNRLYWYRQTLGQGPEFLTYFQNEAQLEKSRLLSDRFSAERPKGSFSTLEIQRTEQGDSAMYLCASSSAERGHTGELFFGEGSRLTVL.

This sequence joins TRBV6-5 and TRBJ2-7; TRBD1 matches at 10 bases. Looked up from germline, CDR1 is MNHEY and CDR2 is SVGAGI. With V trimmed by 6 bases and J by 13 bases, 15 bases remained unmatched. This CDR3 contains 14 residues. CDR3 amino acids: CASRAPGQGSSAYF. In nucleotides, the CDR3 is TGTGCCAGCAGGGCCCCGGGACAGGGGTCTTCGGCCTACTTC.

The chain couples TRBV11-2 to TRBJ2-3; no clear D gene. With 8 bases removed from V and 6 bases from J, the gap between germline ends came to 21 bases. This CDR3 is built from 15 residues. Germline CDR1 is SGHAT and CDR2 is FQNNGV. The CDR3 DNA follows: TGTGCCAGCCCAAAACCCCGGTTTTCCCCTGATACGCAGTATTTT. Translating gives CASPKPRFSPDTQYF.

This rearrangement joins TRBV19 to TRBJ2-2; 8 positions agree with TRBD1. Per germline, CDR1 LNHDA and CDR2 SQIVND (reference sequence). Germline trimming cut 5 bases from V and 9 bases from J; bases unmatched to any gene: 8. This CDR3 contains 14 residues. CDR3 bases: TGTGCCAGTAGTCTGACAGGGGTCCACCGGGAGCTGTTTTTT. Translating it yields CASSLTGVHRELFF.

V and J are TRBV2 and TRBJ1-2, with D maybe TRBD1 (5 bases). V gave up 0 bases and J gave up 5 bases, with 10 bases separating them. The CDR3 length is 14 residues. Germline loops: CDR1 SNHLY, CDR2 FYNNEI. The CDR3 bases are TGTGCCAGCAGTGAAGCCACGGACATTTATGGCTACACCTTC. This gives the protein CASSEATDIYGYTF.

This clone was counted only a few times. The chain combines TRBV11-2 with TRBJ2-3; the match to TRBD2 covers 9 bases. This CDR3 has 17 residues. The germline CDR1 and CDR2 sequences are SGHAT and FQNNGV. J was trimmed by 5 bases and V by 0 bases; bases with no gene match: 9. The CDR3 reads CASSLDLGLASQDTQYF. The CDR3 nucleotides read TGTGCCAGCAGCTTAGATTTAGGACTAGCGTCACAAGATACGCAGTATTTT.

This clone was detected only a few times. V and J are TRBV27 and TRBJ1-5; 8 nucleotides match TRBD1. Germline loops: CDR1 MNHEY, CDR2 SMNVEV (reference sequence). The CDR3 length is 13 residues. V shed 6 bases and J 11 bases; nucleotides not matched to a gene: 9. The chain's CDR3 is CASRSDRGGTQHF. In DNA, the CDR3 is TGTGCCAGCAGATCCGACAGGGGAGGTACCCAGCATTTT.